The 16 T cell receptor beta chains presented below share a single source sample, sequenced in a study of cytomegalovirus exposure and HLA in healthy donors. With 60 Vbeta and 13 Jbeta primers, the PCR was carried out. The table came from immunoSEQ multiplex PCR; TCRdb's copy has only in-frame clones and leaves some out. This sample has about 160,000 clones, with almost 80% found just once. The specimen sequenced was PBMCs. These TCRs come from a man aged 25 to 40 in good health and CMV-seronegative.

CDR3 in DNA: TGTGCCAGCAGACCGGGACAGGGGATCTACGAGCAGTACTTC. This sequence encodes CASRPGQGIYEQYF. V and J are TRBV11-2 and TRBJ2-7; 10 positions match TRBD1. The trim removed 6 bases at V and 3 bases at J, leaving 5 bases unmatched. The CDR3 covers 14 residues. Germline CDR1 is SGHAT and CDR2 is FQNNGV.

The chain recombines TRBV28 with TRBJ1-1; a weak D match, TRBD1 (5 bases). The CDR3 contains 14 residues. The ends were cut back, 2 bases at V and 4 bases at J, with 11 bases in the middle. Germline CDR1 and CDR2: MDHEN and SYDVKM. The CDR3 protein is CASSLRAGPTEAFF. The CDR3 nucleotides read TGTGCCAGCAGTTTAAGAGCAGGGCCCACTGAAGCTTTCTTT.

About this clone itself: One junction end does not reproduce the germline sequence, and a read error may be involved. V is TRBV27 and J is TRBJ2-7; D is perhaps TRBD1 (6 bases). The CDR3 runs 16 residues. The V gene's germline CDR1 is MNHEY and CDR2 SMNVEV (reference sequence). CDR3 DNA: TGTGCCAGCAGTTTATCAACCGGACAGAGCTCCCACGAGCAGTACTTC. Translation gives CASSLSTGQSSHEQYF.

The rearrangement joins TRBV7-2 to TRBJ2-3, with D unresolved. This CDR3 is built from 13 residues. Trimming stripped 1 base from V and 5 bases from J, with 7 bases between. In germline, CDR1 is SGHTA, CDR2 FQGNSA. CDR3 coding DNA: TGTGCCAGCAGCTTAGAGCGTCAAGATACGCAGTATTTT. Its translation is CASSLERQDTQYF.

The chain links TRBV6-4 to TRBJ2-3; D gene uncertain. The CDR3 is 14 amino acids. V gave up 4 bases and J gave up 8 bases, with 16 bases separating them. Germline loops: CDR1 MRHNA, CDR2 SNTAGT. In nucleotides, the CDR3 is TGTGCCAGCAGTGTCCTCGGTCTGCGTCGTACGCAGTATTTT. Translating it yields CASSVLGLRRTQYF.

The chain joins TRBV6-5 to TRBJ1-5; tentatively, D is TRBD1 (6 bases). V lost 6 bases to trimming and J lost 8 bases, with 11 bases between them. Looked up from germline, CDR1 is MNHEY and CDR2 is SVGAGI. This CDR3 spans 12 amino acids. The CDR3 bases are TGTGCCAGCAGCACAGGGTGGAAGCCCCAGCATTTT. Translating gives CASSTGWKPQHF.

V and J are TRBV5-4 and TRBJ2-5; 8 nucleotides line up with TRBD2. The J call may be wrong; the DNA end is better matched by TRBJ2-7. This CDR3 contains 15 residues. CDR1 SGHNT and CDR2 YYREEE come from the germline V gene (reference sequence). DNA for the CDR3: TGTGCCAGCAGCTTGAGCGGGAGAGCATCCTACGAGCAGTACTTC. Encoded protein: CASSLSGRASYEQYF.

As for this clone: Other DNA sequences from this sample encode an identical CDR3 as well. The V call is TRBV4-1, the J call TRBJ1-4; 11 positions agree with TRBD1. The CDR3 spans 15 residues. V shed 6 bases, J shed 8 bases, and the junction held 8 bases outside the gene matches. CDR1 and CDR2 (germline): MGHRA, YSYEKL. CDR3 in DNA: TGCGCCAGCAGTCAGGACAGGGGGCAAGGGGAAAAACTGTTTTTT. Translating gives CASSQDRGQGEKLFF.

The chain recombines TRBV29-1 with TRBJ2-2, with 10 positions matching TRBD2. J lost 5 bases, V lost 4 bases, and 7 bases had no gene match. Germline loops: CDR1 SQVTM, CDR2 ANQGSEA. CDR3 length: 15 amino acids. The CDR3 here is CSVGSGGAYTGELFF. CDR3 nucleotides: TGCAGCGTTGGCAGCGGGGGGGCGTATACCGGGGAGCTGTTTTTT.

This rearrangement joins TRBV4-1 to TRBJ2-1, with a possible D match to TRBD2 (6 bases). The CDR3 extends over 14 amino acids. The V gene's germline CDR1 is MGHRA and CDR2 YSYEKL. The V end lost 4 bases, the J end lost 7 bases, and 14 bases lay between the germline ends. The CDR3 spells CASSPWRAENEQFF. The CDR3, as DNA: TGCGCCAGCAGCCCATGGAGGGCCGAGAATGAGCAGTTCTTC.

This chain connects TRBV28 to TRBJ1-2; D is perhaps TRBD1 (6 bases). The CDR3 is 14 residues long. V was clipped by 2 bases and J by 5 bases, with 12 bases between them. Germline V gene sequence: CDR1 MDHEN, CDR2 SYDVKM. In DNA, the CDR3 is TGTGCCAGCAGTTTAGGGTCGAGGGGGTATGGCTACACCTTC. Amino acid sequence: CASSLGSRGYGYTF.

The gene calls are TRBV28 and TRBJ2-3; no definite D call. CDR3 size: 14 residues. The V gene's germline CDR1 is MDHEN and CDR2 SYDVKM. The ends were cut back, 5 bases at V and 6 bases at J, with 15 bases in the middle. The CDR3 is CASSQAALEDTQYF. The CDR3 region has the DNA TGTGCCAGCAGTCAAGCAGCGTTAGAGGATACGCAGTATTTT.

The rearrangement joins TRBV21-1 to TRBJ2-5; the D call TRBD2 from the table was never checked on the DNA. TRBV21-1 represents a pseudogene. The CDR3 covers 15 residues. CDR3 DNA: TGTGCCAGCAGCAACCGTAAGCGGGAGTCGGAGACCCAGTACTTC. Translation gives CASSNRKRESETQYF.

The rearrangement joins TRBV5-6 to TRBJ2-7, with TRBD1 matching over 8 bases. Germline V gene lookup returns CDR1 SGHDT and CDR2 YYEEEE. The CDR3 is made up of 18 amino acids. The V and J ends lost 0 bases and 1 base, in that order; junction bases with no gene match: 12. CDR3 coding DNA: TGTGCCAGCAGCTTGGAGGTCTCAGGGGGCAAAGGGTCCTACGAGCAGTACTTC. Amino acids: CASSLEVSGGKGSYEQYF.

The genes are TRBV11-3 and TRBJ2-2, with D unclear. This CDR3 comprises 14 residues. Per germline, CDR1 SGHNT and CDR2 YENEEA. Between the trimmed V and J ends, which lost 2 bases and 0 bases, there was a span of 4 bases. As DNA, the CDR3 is TGTGCCAGCAGCTTAACTGCGAACACCGGGGAGCTGTTTTTT. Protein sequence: CASSLTANTGELFF. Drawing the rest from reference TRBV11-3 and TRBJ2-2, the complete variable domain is EAGVVQSPRYKIIEKKQPVAFWCNPISGHNTLYWYLQNLGQGPELLIRYENEEAVDDSQLPKDRFSAERLKGVDSTLKIQPAELGDSAVYLCASSLTANTGELFFGEGSRLTVL.

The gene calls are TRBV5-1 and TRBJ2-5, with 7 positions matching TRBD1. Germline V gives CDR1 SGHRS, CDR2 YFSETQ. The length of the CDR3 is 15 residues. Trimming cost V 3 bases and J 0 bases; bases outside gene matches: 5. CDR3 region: CASSYSTGNQETQYF. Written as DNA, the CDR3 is TGCGCCAGCAGCTACTCGACAGGGAACCAAGAGACCCAGTACTTC.